These 31 T cell receptor beta chains originate from one sample sequenced in a study of beta chain features in type 1 diabetes. Expressed TCRB transcripts were sequenced because the entire RNA isolate underwent reverse transcription. Generated by immunoSEQ multiplex PCR, the TCRdb table keeps only in-frame clones and is missing some. The sample yields over 100,000 clones, around 40% seen once. Sequencing input: stem cell memory CD4+ T cells from blood. These receptors originate from a woman under 30 in good health.

The table lists this clone with a few counts. The gene calls are TRBV29-1 and TRBJ2-5, with 10 bases lining up with TRBD2. The CDR3 extends over 15 amino acids. Germline assignment: CDR1 SQVTM and CDR2 ANQGSEA. Losses at the gene ends were 7 bases for V and 2 bases for J; bases not matched to a gene: 10. This chain's CDR3 is CSAGGTSALQETQYF. The CDR3 coding sequence is TGCAGCGCGGGCGGGACTAGCGCTCTACAAGAGACCCAGTACTTC.

The CDR3: CASSESQGNTEAFF. CDR3 in DNA: TGTGCCAGCAGTGAATCCCAGGGAAACACTGAAGCTTTCTTT. V usage is TRBV25-1 and J usage is TRBJ1-1, with D possibly matching TRBD1 (5 bases). This CDR3 spans 14 amino acids. The V end was cut by 1 base, the J end by 2 bases, with 8 bases between. The V gene's germline CDR1 is MGHDK and CDR2 SYGVNS.

The chain carries TRBV11-2 and TRBJ2-7; TRBD1 matches at 7 bases. The junction had 6 bases not matched to a gene; V was cut back by 5 bases and J by 2 bases. CDR1 SGHAT and CDR2 FQNNGV come from the germline V gene. This CDR3 has 14 residues. The CDR3 DNA is TGTGCCAGCAGCCGGGTGACAGGGCCCTACGAGCAGTACTTC. Its translation: CASSRVTGPYEQYF. Full variable domain (rest looked up from reference TRBV11-2 and TRBJ2-7): EAGVAQSPRYKIIEKRQSVAFWCNPISGHATLYWYQQILGQGPKLLIQFQNNGVVDDSQLPKDRFSAERLKGVDSTLKIQPAKLEDSAVYLCASSRVTGPYEQYFGPGTRLTVT.

The chain couples TRBV13 to TRBJ2-1, with 7 bases lining up with TRBD1. With 0 bases clipped from V and 8 bases from J, the junction kept 16 bases outside the gene matches. The germline V gene has CDR1 PRHDT and CDR2 FYEKMQ (reference sequence). This CDR3 region has 18 residues. In DNA form, the CDR3 reads TGTGCCAGCAGCTTAGGGCGGGTCGACAGGGTACTTTCTGATGAGCAGTTCTTC. Encoded protein: CASSLGRVDRVLSDEQFF.

This clone was picked up one time. The V call is TRBV28, the J call TRBJ2-7; D gene unclear. The V gene's germline CDR1 is MDHEN and CDR2 SYDVKM. The CDR3 is made up of 12 amino acids. V was trimmed by 7 bases and J by 5 bases, leaving 12 bases between them. DNA of the CDR3: TGTGCCAGCACCCGCGTGCCCCACGAGCAGTACTTC. Protein sequence: CASTRVPHEQYF.

This clone was counted between two and nine times. The rearrangement uses TRBV9 and TRBJ2-1, with TRBD2 matching 7 bases. The V and J ends lost 1 base and 3 bases, in that order; junction bases with no gene match: 7. The CDR3 consists of 16 residues. Germline values: CDR1 SGDLS, CDR2 YYNGEE. The CDR3 region has the DNA TGTGCCAGCAGCGTATCTTCGGGAGGTGGCTACAATGAGCAGTTCTTC. This encodes CASSVSSGGGYNEQFF. Full variable domain (missing parts from reference TRBV9 and TRBJ2-1): DSGVTQTPKHLITATGQRVTLRCSPRSGDLSVYWYQQSLDQGLQFLIQYYNGEERAKGNILERFSAQQFPDLHSELNLSSLELGDSALYFCASSVSSGGGYNEQFFGPGTRLTVL.

This clone was seen more than once but under ten times. The genes are TRBV6-5 and TRBJ1-5; 8 positions match TRBD1. CDR3 size: 15 residues. Germline assignment: CDR1 MNHEY and CDR2 SVGAGI. V dropped 5 bases and J dropped 5; count of bases not matched to a gene: 8. The CDR3 DNA follows: TGTGCCAGCAGTCCGGCTCCGGGACAGGATCAGCCCCAGCATTTT. As protein: CASSPAPGQDQPQHF.

A few counts support this clone. The chain is built from TRBV9 and TRBJ2-3; TRBD2 matches at 9 bases. Trimming cost V 6 bases and J 3 bases; bases outside gene matches: 11. Germline CDR1 is SGDLS and CDR2 is YYNGEE. The CDR3 covers 16 residues. CDR3 sequence (DNA): TGTGCCAGCACCTATATAGCGGGAGCGTGGACAGATACGCAGTATTTT. Translation: CASTYIAGAWTDTQYF.

This chain connects TRBV7-6 to TRBJ1-1; 7 nucleotides line up with TRBD1. Per germline, CDR1 SGHVS and CDR2 FNYEAQ. This CDR3 comprises 14 residues. The ends lost 1 base at V and 2 bases at J; junction bases unmatched: 1. The CDR3 DNA reads as TGTGCCAGCAGCTTAGGACAGGGTAACACTGAAGCTTTCTTT. Protein sequence: CASSLGQGNTEAFF.

In this sample, this clone turned up a few times. The chain uses TRBV10-3 and TRBJ2-7, with D tentatively TRBD1 (5 bases). CDR3 length equals 13 residues. Trimming shortened V by 6 bases and J by 2 bases, and 11 bases separated the two germline ends. The germline V gene encodes CDR1 ENHRY and CDR2 SYGVKD. CDR3 protein: CAISPTAPYEQYF. The CDR3 DNA follows: TGTGCCATCAGCCCGACAGCTCCCTACGAGCAGTACTTC.

The V gene is TRBV25-1, the J gene TRBJ1-1; D call uncertain. V was shortened by 6 bases and J by 0 bases, with 14 bases between the two germline ends. This CDR3 contains 15 residues. Germline CDR1 reads MGHDK; CDR2 reads SYGVNS. In DNA, the CDR3 is TGTGCCAGCAGCCACGTGGCGGGGATGAACACTGAAGCTTTCTTT. The encoded protein is CASSHVAGMNTEAFF.

The table lists this clone with a few counts. The genes are TRBV7-8 and TRBJ2-5, with a weak D call TRBD2 (5 bases). The V and J ends lost 1 base and 1 base respectively, with 7 bases between them. The CDR3 consists of 14 residues. The V gene's germline CDR1 is SGHVS and CDR2 FQNEAQ. The CDR3 DNA sequence: TGTGCCAGCAGCTTAGGGAGGATCCAAGAGACCCAGTACTTC. Translating it yields CASSLGRIQETQYF.

This chain links TRBV5-1 with TRBJ2-4, with D perhaps matching TRBD1 (6 bases). V was shortened by 5 bases and J by 0 bases, with 9 bases between the two germline ends. Germline values: CDR1 SGHRS, CDR2 YFSETQ. The CDR3 runs to 14 residues. DNA for the CDR3: TGCGCCAGCAGGGACAGCTTAGCCAAAAACATTCAGTACTTC. It translates to CASRDSLAKNIQYF.

This clone has only a few counts. This chain links TRBV7-9 with TRBJ2-1; TRBD2 matches at 9 bases. The ends lost 5 bases at V and 6 bases at J; junction bases unmatched: 11. There are 16 residues in the CDR3. The germline V gene encodes CDR1 SEHNR and CDR2 FQNEAQ (reference sequence). CDR3 sequence reads: CASSAWGSGSFNEQFF. CDR3 coding DNA: TGTGCCAGCAGCGCCTGGGGTAGCGGGAGCTTCAATGAGCAGTTCTTC.

This rearrangement joins TRBV30 to TRBJ1-1, with 7 nucleotides matching TRBD1. There are 18 residues in the CDR3. J gave up 0 bases and V 4 bases, and 17 bases lay outside the gene matches. In germline, CDR1 is GTSNPN, CDR2 SVGIG (reference sequence). CDR3 bases: TGTGCCTGGATTAGCAGGGGGATCGAGTTACGAGTGAACACTGAAGCTTTCTTT. Protein sequence: CAWISRGIELRVNTEAFF.

In its sample, this clone was seen once. The rearrangement uses TRBV25-1 and TRBJ1-6, with unresolved D. The CDR3 loop spans 12 amino acids. With 3 bases removed from V and 9 bases from J, the gap between germline ends came to 6 bases. CDR1 and CDR2 from the germline V gene are MGHDK and SYGVNS. The CDR3 region is CASSESISPLHF. As DNA, the CDR3 is TGTGCCAGCAGTGAGAGTATTTCACCCCTCCACTTT.

This clone appeared a few times. The V gene is TRBV6-5, the J gene TRBJ1-2; 8 nucleotides line up with TRBD1. Germline V CDR1 and CDR2: MNHEY, SVGAGI. CDR3 length: 13 amino acids. Trimming removed 5 bases from V and 6 bases from J; junction bases left unmatched: 5. In nucleotides, the CDR3 is TGTGCCAGCAGTACGAGGACAGGGCATGGCTACACCTTC. Its translation: CASSTRTGHGYTF.

This clone was detected a few times. This sequence joins TRBV25-1 and TRBJ1-1; 8 bases line up with TRBD1. Germline V gene data show CDR1 as MGHDK and CDR2 as SYGVNS. Trimming cost V 4 bases and J 4 bases; bases outside gene matches: 2. The CDR3 runs to 13 residues. For the CDR3, the DNA is TGTGCCAGCAGTGCGACAGGGGCCACTGAAGCTTTCTTT. Translating it yields CASSATGATEAFF.

V gene TRBV5-4 combines with J gene TRBJ2-1; the match to TRBD2 covers 8 bases. The CDR3 extends over 15 amino acids. The J segment lost 2 bases and the V segment lost 3 bases, leaving 4 bases of the junction unmatched. Per germline, CDR1 SGHNT and CDR2 YYREEE (reference sequence). The CDR3 nucleotides are TGTGCCAGCAGCTATAGCGGGGTAACCTACAATGAGCAGTTCTTC. It is translated as CASSYSGVTYNEQFF.

The chain joins TRBV29-1 to TRBJ2-3; unclear D gene. Germline lookup yields CDR1 SQVTM and CDR2 ANQGSEA. Trimming left V 3 bases short and J 3 bases short, with 7 bases between. The CDR3 covers 12 residues. DNA for the CDR3: TGCAGCGTTGACCGCGAGACAGATACGCAGTATTTT. Translated, it gives CSVDRETDTQYF.

The chain couples TRBV16 to TRBJ2-7, with 10 positions matching TRBD2. The V gene end was trimmed by 0 bases and the J gene end by 2 bases; junction bases not matched to a gene: 7. CDR1 is KGHSY and CDR2 is FQNENV in the germline V gene. CDR3 size: 17 residues. CDR3 region: CASSQSWQSGRAYEQYF. CDR3 bases: TGTGCCAGCAGCCAATCGTGGCAAAGCGGGAGGGCCTACGAGCAGTACTTC.

This clone came up a few times. The rearrangement links TRBV7-2 to TRBJ1-1; a weak D match, TRBD1 (5 bases). The CDR3 is 14 residues long. CDR1 and CDR2 from the germline V gene are SGHTA and FQGNSA. Between the trimmed V and J ends, which lost 1 base and 4 bases, there was a span of 10 bases. The CDR3 loop is CASSLGGITTEAFF. For the CDR3, the DNA is TGTGCCAGCAGCTTAGGGGGCATTACCACTGAAGCTTTCTTT.

The rearrangement joins TRBV19 to TRBJ2-5, with 8 positions matching TRBD1. This CDR3 has 15 amino acids. J gave up 5 bases and V 6 bases, and 11 bases lay outside the gene matches. Germline loops: CDR1 LNHDA, CDR2 SQIVND (reference sequence). The CDR3 region has the DNA TGTGCCAGTAGCCTGCGAGACAGGGGAAGGGAGACCCAGTACTTC. Translation: CASSLRDRGRETQYF.

The V gene is TRBV27, the J gene TRBJ2-7; no clear D. With 8 bases removed from V and 2 bases from J, the gap between germline ends came to 4 bases. The CDR3 spans 10 residues. Germline assignment: CDR1 MNHEY and CDR2 SMNVEV (reference sequence). The CDR3 DNA reads TGTGCCAGCCTCCCCTACGAGCAGTACTTC. Translated: CASLPYEQYF.

The rearrangement links TRBV7-9 to TRBJ1-2; 9 nucleotides agree with TRBD1. The CDR3 extends over 13 amino acids. V trimming: 5 bases; J trimming: 5 bases; junction bases outside the gene matches: 3. Looked up from germline, CDR1 is SEHNR and CDR2 is FQNEAQ (reference sequence). CDR3 loop: CASSVDRGYGYTF. CDR3 DNA sequence: TGTGCCAGCAGCGTGGACAGGGGTTATGGCTACACCTTC.

This clone was seen a few times. V is TRBV28 and J is TRBJ2-5, with a weak D call TRBD2 (5 bases). The end of the DNA is better explained by TRBJ2-7, so the J call may be wrong. CDR3 size: 13 residues. The germline CDR1 and CDR2 sequences are MDHEN and SYDVKM. Here the CDR3 reads CASSLGDSYEQYF. In DNA form, the CDR3 reads TGTGCCAGCAGTTTGGGAGATTCCTACGAGCAGTACTTC.

In its sample, this clone was seen a few times. The chain links TRBV7-2 to TRBJ1-5; TRBD1 matches 7 bases. The junction had 3 bases not matched to a gene; V was cut back by 1 base and J by 0 bases. The CDR3 is made up of 16 amino acids. Germline CDR1 is SGHTA and CDR2 is FQGNSA. The CDR3 region is CASSLGGTASNQPQHF. The CDR3 region has the DNA TGTGCCAGCAGCTTAGGGGGGACAGCTAGCAATCAGCCCCAGCATTTT.

This clone was counted between two and nine times. The V and J genes are TRBV28 and TRBJ2-6; a weak D match, TRBD2 (6 bases). Trimming stripped 10 bases from V and 0 bases from J, with 16 bases between. The CDR3 length is 16 residues. Germline loops: CDR1 MDHEN, CDR2 SYDVKM. CDR3: CATRGRQTSGANVLTF. Written as DNA, the CDR3 is TGTGCCACCAGAGGGAGGCAGACCTCTGGGGCCAACGTCCTGACTTTC.

The chain uses TRBV18 and TRBJ1-1; possible D gene TRBD1, 5 bases. The CDR3 length is 16 residues. Trimming removed 3 bases at V and 0 bases at J, with 14 bases between. Germline CDR1 and CDR2: KGHSH and LQKENI. CDR3 nucleotide sequence: TGTGCCAGCTCACCCCACCTGACAGACATGAACACTGAAGCTTTCTTT. Its translation is CASSPHLTDMNTEAFF.

J is TRBJ1-2 and V is TRBV30, with D possibly TRBD1 on 5 matching bases. CDR3 size: 14 residues. Germline V CDR1 and CDR2: GTSNPN, SVGIG (reference sequence). Trimming removed 3 bases from V and 7 bases from J, with 18 bases in between. CDR3 region: CAWSPTAGGSGYTF. Written as DNA, the CDR3 is TGTGCCTGGAGCCCCACGGCGGGGGGAAGTGGCTACACCTTC. Supplemented by reference TRBV30 and TRBJ1-2, the full variable domain reads SQTIHQWPATLVQPVGSPLSLECTVEGTSNPNLYWYRQAAGRGLQLLFYSVGIGQISSEVPQNLSASRPQDRQFILSSKKLLLSDSGFYLCAWSPTAGGSGYTFGSGTRLTVV.

This clone was observed a few times. This chain joins TRBV19 and TRBJ1-5, with D perhaps matching TRBD1 (6 bases). The CDR3 consists of 14 residues. With 6 bases removed from V and 4 bases from J, the gap between germline ends came to 13 bases. Looked up from germline, CDR1 is LNHDA and CDR2 is SQIVND (reference sequence). The CDR3 region is CASSPGHVNQPQHF. Here the CDR3 DNA reads TGTGCCAGTAGCCCGGGACACGTTAATCAGCCCCAGCATTTT.